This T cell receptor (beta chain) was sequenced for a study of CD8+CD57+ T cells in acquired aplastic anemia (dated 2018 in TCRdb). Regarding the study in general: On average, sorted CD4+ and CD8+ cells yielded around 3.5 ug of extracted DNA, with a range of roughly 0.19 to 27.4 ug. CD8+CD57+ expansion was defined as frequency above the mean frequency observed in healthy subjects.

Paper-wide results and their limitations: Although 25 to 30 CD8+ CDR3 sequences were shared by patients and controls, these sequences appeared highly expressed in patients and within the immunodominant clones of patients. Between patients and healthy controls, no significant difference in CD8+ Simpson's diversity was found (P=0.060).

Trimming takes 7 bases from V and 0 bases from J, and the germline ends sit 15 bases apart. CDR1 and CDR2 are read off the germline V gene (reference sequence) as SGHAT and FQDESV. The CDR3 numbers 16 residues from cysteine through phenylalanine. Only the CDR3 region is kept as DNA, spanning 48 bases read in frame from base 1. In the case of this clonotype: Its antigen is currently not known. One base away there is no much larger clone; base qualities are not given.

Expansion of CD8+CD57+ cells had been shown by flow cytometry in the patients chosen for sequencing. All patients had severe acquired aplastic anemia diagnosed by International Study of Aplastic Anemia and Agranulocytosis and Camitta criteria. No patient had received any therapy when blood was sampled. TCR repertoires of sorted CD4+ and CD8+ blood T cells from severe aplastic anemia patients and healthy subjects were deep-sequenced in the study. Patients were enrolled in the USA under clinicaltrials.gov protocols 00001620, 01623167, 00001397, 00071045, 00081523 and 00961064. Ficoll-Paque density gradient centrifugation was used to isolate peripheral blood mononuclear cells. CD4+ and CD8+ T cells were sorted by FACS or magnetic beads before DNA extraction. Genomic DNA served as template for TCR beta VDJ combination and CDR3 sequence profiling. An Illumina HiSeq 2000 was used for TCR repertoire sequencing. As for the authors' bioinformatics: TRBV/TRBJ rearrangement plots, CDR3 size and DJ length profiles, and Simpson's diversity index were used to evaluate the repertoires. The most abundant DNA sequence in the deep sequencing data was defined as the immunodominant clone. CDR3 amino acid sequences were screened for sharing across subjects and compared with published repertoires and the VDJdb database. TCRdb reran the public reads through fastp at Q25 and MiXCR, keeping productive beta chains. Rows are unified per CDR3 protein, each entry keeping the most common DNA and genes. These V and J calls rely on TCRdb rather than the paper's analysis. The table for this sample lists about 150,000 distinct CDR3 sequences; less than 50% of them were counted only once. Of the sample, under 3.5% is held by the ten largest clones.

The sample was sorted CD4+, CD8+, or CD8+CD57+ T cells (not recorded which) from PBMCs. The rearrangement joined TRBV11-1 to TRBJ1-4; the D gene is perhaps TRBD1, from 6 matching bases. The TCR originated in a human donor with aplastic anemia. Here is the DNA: TGTGCCAGCACCACAGGGAGGGGGGCAACTAATGAAAAACTGTTTTTT. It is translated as CASTTGRGATNEKLFF. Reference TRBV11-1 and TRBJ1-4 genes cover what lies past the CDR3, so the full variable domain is EAEVAQSPRYKITEKSQAVAFWCDPISGHATLYWYRQILGQGPELLVQFQDESVVDDSQLPKDRFSAERLKGVDSTLKIQPAELGDSAMYLCASTTGRGATNEKLFFGSGTQLSVL.